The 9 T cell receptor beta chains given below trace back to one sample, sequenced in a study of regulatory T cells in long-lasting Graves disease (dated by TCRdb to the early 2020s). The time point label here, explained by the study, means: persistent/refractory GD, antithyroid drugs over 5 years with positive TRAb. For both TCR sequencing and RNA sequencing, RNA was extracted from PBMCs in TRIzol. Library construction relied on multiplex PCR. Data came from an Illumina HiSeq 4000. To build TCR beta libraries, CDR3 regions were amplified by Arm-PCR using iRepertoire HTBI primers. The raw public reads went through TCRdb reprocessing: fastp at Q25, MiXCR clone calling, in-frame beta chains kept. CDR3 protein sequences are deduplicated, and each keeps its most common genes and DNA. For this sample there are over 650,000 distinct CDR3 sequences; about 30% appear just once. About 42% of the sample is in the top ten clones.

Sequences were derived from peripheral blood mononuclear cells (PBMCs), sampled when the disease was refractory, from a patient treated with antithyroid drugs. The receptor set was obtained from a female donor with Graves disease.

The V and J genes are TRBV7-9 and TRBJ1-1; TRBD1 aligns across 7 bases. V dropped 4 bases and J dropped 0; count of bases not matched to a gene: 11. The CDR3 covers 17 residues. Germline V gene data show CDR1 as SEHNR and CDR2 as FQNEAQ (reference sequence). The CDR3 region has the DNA TGTGCCAGCAGCTCTATGGGACAGCAGACTCTGAACACTGAAGCTTTCTTT. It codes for CASSSMGQQTLNTEAFF. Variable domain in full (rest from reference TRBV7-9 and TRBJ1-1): DTGVSQNPRHKITKRGQNVTFRCDPISEHNRLYWYRQTLGQGPEFLTYFQNEAQLEKSRLLSDRFSAERPKGSFSTLEIQRTEQGDSAMYLCASSSMGQQTLNTEAFFGQGTRLTVV.

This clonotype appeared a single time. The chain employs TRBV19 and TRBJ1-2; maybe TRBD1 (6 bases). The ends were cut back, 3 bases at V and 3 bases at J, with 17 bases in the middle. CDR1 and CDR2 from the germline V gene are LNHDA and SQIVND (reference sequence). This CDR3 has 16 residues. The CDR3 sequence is CASSISGQPSDYGYTF. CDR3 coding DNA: TGTGCCAGTAGTATCTCTGGACAGCCGTCTGACTATGGCTACACCTTC.

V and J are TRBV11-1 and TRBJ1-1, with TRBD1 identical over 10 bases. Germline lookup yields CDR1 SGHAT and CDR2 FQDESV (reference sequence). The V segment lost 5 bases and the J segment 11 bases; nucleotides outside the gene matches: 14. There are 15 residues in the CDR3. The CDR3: CASSTTTGGPLTAFF. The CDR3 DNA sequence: TGTGCCAGCAGCACTACGACAGGGGGCCCTTTGACCGCTTTCTTT.

CDR3 region: CASSYHRGLNTEAFF. CDR3 coding DNA: TGTGCCAGCAGTTATCACAGGGGCCTGAACACTGAAGCTTTCTTT. This rearrangement joins TRBV6-9 to TRBJ1-1; 7 bases are a match to TRBD1. After removal of 2 bases from V and 0 bases from J, the junction contained 3 bases not matched to a gene. Germline loops: CDR1 MNHGY, CDR2 SVAAGI. This CDR3 comprises 15 residues.

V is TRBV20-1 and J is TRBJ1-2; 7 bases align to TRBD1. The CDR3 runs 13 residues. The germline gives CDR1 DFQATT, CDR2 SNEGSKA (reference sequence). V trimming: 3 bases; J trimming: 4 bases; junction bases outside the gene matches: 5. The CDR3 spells CSASEGAIYGYTF. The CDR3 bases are TGCAGTGCTAGCGAGGGGGCCATCTATGGCTACACCTTC.

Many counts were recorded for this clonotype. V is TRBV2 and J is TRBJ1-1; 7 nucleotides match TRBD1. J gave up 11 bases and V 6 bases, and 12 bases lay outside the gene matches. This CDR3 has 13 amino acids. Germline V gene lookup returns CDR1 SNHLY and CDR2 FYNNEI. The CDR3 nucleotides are TGTGCCAGCAGACCTACAGGGGCGAGGTATGCTTTCTTT. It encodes CASRPTGARYAFF.

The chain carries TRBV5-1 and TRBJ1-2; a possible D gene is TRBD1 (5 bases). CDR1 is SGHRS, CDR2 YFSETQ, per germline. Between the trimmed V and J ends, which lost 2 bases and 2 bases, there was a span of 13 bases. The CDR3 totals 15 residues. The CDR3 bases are TGCGCCAGCAGCTTCTCCGGGACGGGGAACTATGGCTACACCTTC. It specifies CASSFSGTGNYGYTF. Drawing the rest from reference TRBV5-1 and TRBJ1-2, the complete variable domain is KAGVTQTPRYLIKTRGQQVTLSCSPISGHRSVSWYQQTPGQGLQFLFEYFSETQRNKGNFPGRFSGRQFSNSRSEMNVSTLELGDSALYLCASSFSGTGNYGYTFGSGTRLTVV.

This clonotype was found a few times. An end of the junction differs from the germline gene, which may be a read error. Here the CDR3 reads CVSSYGGTQYF. The DNA of the CDR3 is TGTGTCAGCAGTTATGGGGGGACCCAGTACTTC. The rearrangement joins TRBV6-5 to TRBJ2-5; the D gene could be TRBD1 or TRBD2 (5 bases each). From germline, CDR1 is MNHEY and CDR2 SVGAGI. This CDR3 spans 11 amino acids.

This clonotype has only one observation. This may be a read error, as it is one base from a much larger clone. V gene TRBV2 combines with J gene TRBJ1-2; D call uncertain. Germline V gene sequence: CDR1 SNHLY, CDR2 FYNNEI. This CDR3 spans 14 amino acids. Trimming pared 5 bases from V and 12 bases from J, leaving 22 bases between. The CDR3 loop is CASSSGRSWEGHTF. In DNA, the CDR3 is TGTGCCAGCAGTAGCGGACGTTCGTGGGAGGGCCACACCTTC.